Given below is one TCR beta chain in context. This record belongs to a study of patients and donors after allogeneic stem cell transplantation. The CDR3 sequence is 13 residues long. Germline CDR1 and CDR2: KGHSH and LQKENI. Trimming left V 3 bases short and J 2 bases short, with 8 bases between. One entry per CDR3 protein, called by TCRdb with MiXCR from the RT-PCR reads. The data contain about 410,000 distinct CDR3 sequences, more than 15% of them singletons. The TCR was taken from a human donor who was either an allogeneic HSCT recipient or a stem cell or donor lymphocyte infusion donor (not recorded which). It is not recorded whose cells these are; they may come from a transplant donor. The sequenced material came from blood, either unsorted or a sorted T cell fraction (not recorded which). The V and J genes are TRBV18 and TRBJ2-7; TRBD2 might be the D (5 bases). CDR3 in DNA: TGTGCCAGCTCACCCCGGGATACCTACGAGCAGTACTTC. Its translation: CASSPRDTYEQYF.